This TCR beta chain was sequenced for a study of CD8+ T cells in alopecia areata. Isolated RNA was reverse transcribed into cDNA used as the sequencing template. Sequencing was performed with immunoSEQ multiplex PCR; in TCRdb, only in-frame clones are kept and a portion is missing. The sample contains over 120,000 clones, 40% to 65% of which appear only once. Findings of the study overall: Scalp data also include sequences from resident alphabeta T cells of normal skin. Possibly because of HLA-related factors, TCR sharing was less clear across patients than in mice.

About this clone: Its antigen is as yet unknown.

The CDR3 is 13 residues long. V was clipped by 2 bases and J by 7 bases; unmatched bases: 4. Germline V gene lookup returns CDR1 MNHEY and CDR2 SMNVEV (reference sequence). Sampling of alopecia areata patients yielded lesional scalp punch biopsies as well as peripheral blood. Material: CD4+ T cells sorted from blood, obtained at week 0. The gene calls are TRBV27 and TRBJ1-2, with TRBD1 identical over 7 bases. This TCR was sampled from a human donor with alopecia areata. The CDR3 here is CASSLQGGLGYTF. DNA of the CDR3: TGTGCCAGCAGTTTACAGGGGGGACTTGGCTACACCTTC.